This is a list of T cell receptor beta chains from one sample in a study of OX40 agonist ivuxolimab in advanced cancers. Assay used: immunoSEQ multiplex PCR; TCRdb lists only in-frame clones, some missing. Of some 74,000 clones in the sample, around 86% are singletons; the top ten hold more than 0.5%. This material consisted of CD4+ or CD8+ T cells sorted from blood, taken in a trial of the OX40 agonist ivuxolimab. These receptors were taken from an adult with an advanced solid tumor such as melanoma, head and neck, liver or kidney cancer. CDR3s leave out the opening cysteine and the closing phenylalanine or tryptophan. Each record gives: J gene, V gene, CDR3 protein.

J: TRBJ2-1
V: TRBV10-3
CDR3: AISDPQGAGEQF

J: TRBJ2-1
V: TRBV6-6
CDR3: ATSSATGIAGEQF

J: TRBJ2-3
V: TRBV7-3
CDR3: ASSSTATDTQY

J: TRBJ1-1
V: TRBV29-1
CDR3: SVEKGRGTEAF

J: TRBJ2-5
V: TRBV28
CDR3: ASSFGGNGGETQY

J: TRBJ2-5
V: TRBV6-4
CDR3: ASTQGRNQETQY

J: TRBJ2-1
V: TRBV27
CDR3: ASRDRVHNEQF

J: TRBJ2-7
V: TRBV28
CDR3: ASTSLASGDRGRLFGEQY

J: TRBJ2-5
V: TRBV9
CDR3: ASSETGRGGETQY

J: TRBJ2-5
V: TRBV5-8
CDR3: ASSPPGTQY

J: TRBJ2-2
V: TRBV7-3
CDR3: ASSLTPSGQGVTGELL

J: TRBJ1-1
V: TRBV10-3
CDR3: AIQGTDEAF

J: TRBJ2-3
V: TRBV5-1
CDR3: ASSPPGATSTDTQY

J: TRBJ2-1
V: TRBV7-8
CDR3: ASSDQGTSGRLF

J: TRBJ2-5
V: TRBV2
CDR3: ASSEAEETQY

J: TRBJ2-7
V: TRBV6-5
CDR3: ASSYSATSGSAQY

J: TRBJ1-2
V: TRBV6-5
CDR3: ASSYLETAIRGYT

J: TRBJ1-3
V: TRBV9
CDR3: ASSPHDGNTIY

J: TRBJ2-7
V: TRBV6-6
CDR3: ASSYSKQGTYEQY

J: TRBJ1-6
V: TRBV30
CDR3: AWTLGGGGNSPLH

J: TRBJ2-1
V: TRBV5-1
CDR3: ASSLLAGNNEQF

J: TRBJ2-1
V: TRBV21-1
CDR3: ASTLWGEIFRDNEQF

J: TRBJ2-3
V: TRBV7-9
CDR3: ASSLGGGAIDGTDTQY

J: TRBJ1-3
V: TRBV18
CDR3: ASSSQGVSGNTIY

J: TRBJ2-1
V: TRBV6-5
CDR3: ASSYSRVYNEQF

J: TRBJ2-3
V: TRBV18
CDR3: ASSPSQGGADTQY

J: TRBJ2-7
V: TRBV11-2
CDR3: ASSLDSYEQY

J: TRBJ2-7
V: TRBV6-5
CDR3: ASSYAADSYGEQY

J: TRBJ2-1
V: TRBV7-8
CDR3: ASSSRLAGGGNEQF

J: TRBJ1-4
V: TRBV6-5
CDR3: ASSYSSGEKLF

J: TRBJ2-3
V: TRBV7-2
CDR3: ASSSGGLAGVTDTQY

J: TRBJ2-1
V: TRBV6-5
CDR3: ASSSQTLSYNEQF

J: TRBJ1-2
V: TRBV11-3
CDR3: ASSSGHTNYGYT

J: TRBJ2-1
V: TRBV13
CDR3: ASSPRLAGGATNEQF

J: TRBJ2-3
V: TRBV5-6
CDR3: ASSLMDTQY

J: TRBJ2-1
V: TRBV2
CDR3: ASSEARSYNEQF

J: TRBJ2-3
V: TRBV19
CDR3: ASSISGGRGDTQY

J: TRBJ1-1
V: TRBV7-7
CDR3: AGVSPDTEAF

J: TRBJ2-7
V: TRBV10-2
CDR3: ASSEPGQGATYEQY

J: TRBJ1-2
V: TRBV19
CDR3: ASSWGTERFGYT

J: TRBJ2-5
V: TRBV5-4
CDR3: ASSLALAKETQY

J: TRBJ2-3
V: TRBV5-4
CDR3: ASSPSGRGDTQY

J: TRBJ2-2
V: TRBV7-9
CDR3: ASDSSAFAGELF

J: TRBJ1-1
V: TRBV6-1
CDR3: ASRPWDTEAF

J: TRBJ2-5
V: TRBV9
CDR3: ASSTQGSRSGTQY

J: TRBJ1-4
V: TRBV6-1
CDR3: ASRGGLTEKLF

J: TRBJ1-1
V: TRBV7-2
CDR3: ASSLGTEGSEAF